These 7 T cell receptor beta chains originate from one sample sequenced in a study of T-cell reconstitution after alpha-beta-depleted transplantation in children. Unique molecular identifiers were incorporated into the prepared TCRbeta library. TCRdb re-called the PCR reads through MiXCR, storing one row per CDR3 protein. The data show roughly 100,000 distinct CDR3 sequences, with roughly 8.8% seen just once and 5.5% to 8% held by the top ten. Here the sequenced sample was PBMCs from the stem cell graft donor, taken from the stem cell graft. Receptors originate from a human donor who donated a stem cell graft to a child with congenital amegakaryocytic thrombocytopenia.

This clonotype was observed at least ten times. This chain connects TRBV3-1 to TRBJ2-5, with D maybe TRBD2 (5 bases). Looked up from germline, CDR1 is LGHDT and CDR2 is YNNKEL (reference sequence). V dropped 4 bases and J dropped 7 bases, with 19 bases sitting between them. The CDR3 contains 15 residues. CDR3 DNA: TGTGCCAGCAGCCCGATTTCCTCTTCTGAGGGGACCCAGTACTTC. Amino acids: CASSPISSSEGTQYF.

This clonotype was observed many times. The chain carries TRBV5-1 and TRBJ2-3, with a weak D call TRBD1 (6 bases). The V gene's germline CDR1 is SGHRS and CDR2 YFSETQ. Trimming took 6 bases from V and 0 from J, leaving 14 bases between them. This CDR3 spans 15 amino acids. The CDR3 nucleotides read TGCGCCAGCATAGGGGGAGTTGGGAGCACAGATACGCAGTATTTT. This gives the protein CASIGGVGSTDTQYF.

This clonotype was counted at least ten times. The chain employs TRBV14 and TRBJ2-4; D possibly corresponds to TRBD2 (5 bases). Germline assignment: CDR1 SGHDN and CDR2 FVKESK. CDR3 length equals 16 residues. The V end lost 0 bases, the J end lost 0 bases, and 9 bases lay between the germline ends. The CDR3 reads CASSQDGRVAKNIQYF. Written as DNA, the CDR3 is TGTGCCAGCAGCCAAGATGGGCGGGTAGCCAAAAACATTCAGTACTTC.

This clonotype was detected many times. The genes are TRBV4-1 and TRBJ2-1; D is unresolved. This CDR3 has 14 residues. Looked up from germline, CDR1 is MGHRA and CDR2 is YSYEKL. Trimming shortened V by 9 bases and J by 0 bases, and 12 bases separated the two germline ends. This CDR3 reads CASKSSSSYNEQFF. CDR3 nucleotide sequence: TGCGCCAGTAAAAGCAGTAGCTCCTACAATGAGCAGTTCTTC.

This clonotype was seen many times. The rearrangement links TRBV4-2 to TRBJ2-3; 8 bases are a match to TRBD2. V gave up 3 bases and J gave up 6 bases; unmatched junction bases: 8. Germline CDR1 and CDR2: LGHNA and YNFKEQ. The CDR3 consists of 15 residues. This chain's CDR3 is CASSHGLAPPDTQYF. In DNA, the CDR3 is TGTGCCAGCAGCCATGGACTAGCTCCCCCGGATACGCAGTATTTT.

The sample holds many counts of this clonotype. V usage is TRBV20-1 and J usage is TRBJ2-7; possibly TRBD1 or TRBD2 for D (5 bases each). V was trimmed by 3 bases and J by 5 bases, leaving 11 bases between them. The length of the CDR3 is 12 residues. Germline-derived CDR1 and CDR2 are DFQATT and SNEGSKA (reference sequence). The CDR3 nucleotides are TGCAGTGCTAGCCCTAGGGGAGACGAGCAGTACTTC. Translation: CSASPRGDEQYF.

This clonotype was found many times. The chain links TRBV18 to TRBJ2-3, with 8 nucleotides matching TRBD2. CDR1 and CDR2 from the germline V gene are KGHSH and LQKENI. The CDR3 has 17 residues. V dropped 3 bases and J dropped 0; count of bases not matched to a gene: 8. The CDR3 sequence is CASSPGSAGGSTDTQYF. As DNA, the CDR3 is TGTGCCAGCTCACCCGGCTCTGCGGGGGGCAGCACAGATACGCAGTATTTT.